Listed below are T cell receptor beta chains from one sample, sequenced in a study of OX40 agonist ivuxolimab in advanced cancers. Some clones are missing from TCRdb's copy, which holds only in-frame ones; the method was immunoSEQ multiplex PCR. The repertoire consists of about 59,000 clones, with 80% to 85% occurring once and the leading ten covering around 27%. Sequencing used CD4+ or CD8+ T cells sorted from blood, obtained in a trial of the OX40 agonist ivuxolimab. The receptors come from an adult with an advanced solid tumor such as melanoma, head and neck, liver or kidney cancer. Both conserved end residues are part of each CDR3. A D gene is named only where the DNA matches it firmly. The size entry is marked missing in some rows and otherwise reads once, few, many or a size class.

d_call: .
clone_size: .
v_call: TRBV19
j_call: TRBJ1-2
cdr3_aa: CASSINRARDYGYTF
cdr3_nt: TGTGCCAGTAGTATAAACAGGGCGCGGGACTATGGCTACACCTTC

d_call: .
clone_size: .
v_call: TRBV19
j_call: TRBJ1-1
cdr3_aa: CASSIFTLSTEAFF
cdr3_nt: TGTGCCAGTAGTATATTTACCCTGAGCACTGAAGCTTTCTTT

d_call: .
clone_size: .
v_call: TRBV11-2
j_call: TRBJ2-7
cdr3_aa: CASSTRTDKQYF
cdr3_nt: TGTGCCAGCAGCACCCGGACGGACAAGCAGTACTTC

d_call: .
clone_size: .
v_call: TRBV30
j_call: TRBJ1-4
cdr3_aa: CAWSVKDSNEKLFF
cdr3_nt: TGTGCCTGGAGTGTAAAGGACAGTAATGAAAAACTGTTTTTT

d_call: .
clone_size: once
v_call: TRBV5-4
j_call: TRBJ1-2
cdr3_aa: CASSLSQGYGYTF
cdr3_nt: TGTGCCAGCAGCTTGAGCCAGGGGTATGGCTACACCTTC

d_call: .
clone_size: .
v_call: TRBV19
j_call: TRBJ1-2
cdr3_aa: CASSQHTPLTYGYTF
cdr3_nt: TGTGCCAGTAGTCAACACACGCCCCTTACCTATGGCTACACCTTC

d_call: .
clone_size: .
v_call: TRBV30
j_call: TRBJ2-7
cdr3_aa: CASEVGAYEQYF
cdr3_nt: TGTGCCTCTGAGGTGGGGGCCTACGAGCAGTACTTC

d_call: .
clone_size: once
v_call: TRBV7-2
j_call: TRBJ2-7
cdr3_aa: CASSLRIRSEQYF
cdr3_nt: TGTGCCAGCAGCTTACGTATCAGATCAGAGCAGTACTTC

d_call: .
clone_size: .
v_call: TRBV7-9
j_call: TRBJ2-4
cdr3_aa: CASGTPSNIQYF
cdr3_nt: TGTGCCAGTGGGACTCCTTCTAACATTCAGTACTTC

d_call: .
clone_size: .
v_call: TRBV5-1
j_call: TRBJ1-4
cdr3_aa: CASSGGVSEKLFF
cdr3_nt: TGCGCCAGCAGCGGGGGGGTCAGTGAAAAACTGTTTTTT

d_call: .
clone_size: .
v_call: TRBV30
j_call: TRBJ2-3
cdr3_aa: CAWSQSTDTQYF
cdr3_nt: TGTGCCTGGAGTCAAAGCACAGATACGCAGTATTTT

d_call: TRBD1
clone_size: .
v_call: TRBV29-1
j_call: TRBJ2-3
cdr3_aa: CSAGTGGGTDTQYF
cdr3_nt: TGCAGCGCCGGGACAGGGGGTGGCACAGATACGCAGTATTTT

d_call: .
clone_size: few
v_call: TRBV7-2
j_call: TRBJ2-3
cdr3_aa: CASSFAVRDTQYF
cdr3_nt: TGTGCCAGCAGCTTCGCGGTCCGAGATACGCAGTATTTT

d_call: .
clone_size: .
v_call: TRBV2
j_call: TRBJ2-5
cdr3_aa: CASSLSPRPETQYF
cdr3_nt: TGTGCCAGCAGTTTATCCCCCCGGCCCGAGACCCAGTACTTC

d_call: TRBD1
clone_size: once
v_call: TRBV28
j_call: TRBJ1-2
cdr3_aa: CASRNRDRVYGYTF
cdr3_nt: TGTGCCAGCAGGAACCGGGACAGGGTCTATGGCTACACCTTC

d_call: TRBD2
clone_size: .
v_call: TRBV11-3
j_call: TRBJ2-1
cdr3_aa: CASSSGASGGENEQFF
cdr3_nt: TGTGCCAGCAGTTCCGGGGCTAGCGGGGGCGAAAATGAGCAGTTCTTC

d_call: TRBD1
clone_size: .
v_call: TRBV28
j_call: TRBJ1-5
cdr3_aa: CASSLSGQGQQPQHF
cdr3_nt: TGTGCCAGCAGTTTATCCGGACAGGGTCAGCAGCCCCAGCATTTT

d_call: TRBD2
clone_size: .
v_call: TRBV29-1
j_call: TRBJ2-2
cdr3_aa: CSVLGLAGVLFF
cdr3_nt: TGCAGCGTCCTGGGACTAGCGGGGGTCCTGTTTTTT

d_call: .
clone_size: .
v_call: TRBV5-1
j_call: TRBJ2-5
cdr3_aa: CASSLIGGTRETQYF
cdr3_nt: TGCGCCAGCAGCTTGATCGGGGGAACGAGAGAGACCCAGTACTTC

d_call: .
clone_size: .
v_call: TRBV9
j_call: TRBJ2-7
cdr3_aa: CASSLSQGSYEQYF
cdr3_nt: TGTGCCAGCAGCTTATCCCAGGGGAGCTACGAGCAGTACTTC

d_call: .
clone_size: few
v_call: TRBV7-9
j_call: TRBJ2-1
cdr3_aa: CASSPTRMAYNEQFF
cdr3_nt: TGTGCCAGCAGCCCCACGAGAATGGCGTACAATGAGCAGTTCTTC

d_call: TRBD1
clone_size: .
v_call: TRBV5-1
j_call: TRBJ1-1
cdr3_aa: CASSPRQGQGNTEAFF
cdr3_nt: TGCGCCAGCAGCCCCCGTCAGGGACAGGGGAACACTGAAGCTTTCTTT

d_call: .
clone_size: .
v_call: TRBV30
j_call: TRBJ1-1
cdr3_aa: CAWSYPPGGAFF
cdr3_nt: TGTGCCTGGAGTTACCCCCCCGGCGGAGCTTTCTTT

d_call: TRBD1
clone_size: few
v_call: TRBV25-1
j_call: TRBJ2-7
cdr3_aa: CASSGFRGRDEQYF
cdr3_nt: TGTGCCAGCAGTGGCTTCAGGGGGCGCGACGAGCAGTACTTC

d_call: TRBD2
clone_size: .
v_call: TRBV12-5
j_call: TRBJ2-2
cdr3_aa: CASGPDDSAGATGELFF
cdr3_nt: TGTGCTAGTGGCCCAGACGACAGCGCGGGAGCCACCGGGGAGCTGTTTTTT

d_call: .
clone_size: few
v_call: TRBV10-1
j_call: TRBJ1-1
cdr3_aa: CASSGQMNTEAFF
cdr3_nt: TGCGCCAGCAGTGGGCAGATGAACACTGAAGCTTTCTTT

d_call: .
clone_size: .
v_call: TRBV5-1
j_call: TRBJ2-3
cdr3_aa: CASSFASGKTDTQYF
cdr3_nt: TGCGCCAGCAGCTTCGCTAGTGGTAAAACAGATACGCAGTATTTT

d_call: .
clone_size: .
v_call: TRBV6-1
j_call: TRBJ1-4
cdr3_aa: CASSPKTGGVEKLFF
cdr3_nt: TGTGCCAGCAGTCCTAAGACAGGCGGTGTTGAAAAACTGTTTTTT

d_call: .
clone_size: .
v_call: TRBV2
j_call: TRBJ1-1
cdr3_aa: CASTVPVTEAFF
cdr3_nt: TGTGCCAGCACTGTCCCGGTAACTGAAGCTTTCTTT

d_call: .
clone_size: .
v_call: TRBV13
j_call: TRBJ1-1
cdr3_aa: CASSLRPGTEAFF
cdr3_nt: TGTGCCAGCAGCTTACGTCCGGGAACTGAAGCTTTCTTT

d_call: .
clone_size: .
v_call: TRBV14
j_call: TRBJ2-2
cdr3_aa: CASSQVGLLGGPNTGELFF
cdr3_nt: TGTGCCAGCAGCCAAGTTGGGCTACTGGGGGGTCCGAACACCGGGGAGCTGTTTTTT

d_call: .
clone_size: few
v_call: TRBV5-4
j_call: TRBJ1-2
cdr3_aa: CASSLTQGTNYGYTF
cdr3_nt: TGTGCCAGCAGCTTGACACAGGGTACTAACTATGGCTACACCTTC

d_call: .
clone_size: once
v_call: TRBV7-2
j_call: TRBJ1-6
cdr3_aa: CASSQPPGNSPLHF
cdr3_nt: TGTGCCAGCAGCCAACCCCCCGGGAATTCACCCCTCCACTTT

d_call: TRBD1
clone_size: once
v_call: TRBV7-8
j_call: TRBJ2-7
cdr3_aa: CASSRDRAGNEQYF
cdr3_nt: TGTGCCAGCAGTCGGGACAGGGCCGGGAACGAGCAGTACTTC

d_call: TRBD2
clone_size: .
v_call: TRBV7-9
j_call: TRBJ2-3
cdr3_aa: CASSLVSGRWADTQYF
cdr3_nt: TGTGCCAGCAGCTTAGTTAGCGGGAGATGGGCAGATACGCAGTATTTT